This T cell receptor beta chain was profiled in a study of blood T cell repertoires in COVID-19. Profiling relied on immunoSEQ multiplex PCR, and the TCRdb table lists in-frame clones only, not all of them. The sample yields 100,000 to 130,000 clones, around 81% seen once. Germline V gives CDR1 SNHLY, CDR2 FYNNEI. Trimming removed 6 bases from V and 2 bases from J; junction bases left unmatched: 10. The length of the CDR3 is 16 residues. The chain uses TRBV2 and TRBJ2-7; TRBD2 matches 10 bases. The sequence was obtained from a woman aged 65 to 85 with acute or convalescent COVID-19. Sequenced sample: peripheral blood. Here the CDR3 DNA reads TGTGCCAGCAGAGAACGGACTAGCGGTGGAGCCTACGAGCAGTACTTC. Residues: CASRERTSGGAYEQYF.